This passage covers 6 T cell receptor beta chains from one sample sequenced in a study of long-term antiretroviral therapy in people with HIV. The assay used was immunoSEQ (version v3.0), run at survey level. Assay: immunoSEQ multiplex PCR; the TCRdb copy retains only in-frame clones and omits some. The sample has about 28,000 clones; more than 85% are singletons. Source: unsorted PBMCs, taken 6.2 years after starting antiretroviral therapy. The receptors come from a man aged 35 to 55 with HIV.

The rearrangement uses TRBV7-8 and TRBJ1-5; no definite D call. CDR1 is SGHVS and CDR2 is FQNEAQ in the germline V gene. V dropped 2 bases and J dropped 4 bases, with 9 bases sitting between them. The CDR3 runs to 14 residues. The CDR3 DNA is TGTGCCAGCAGCTTATACGGCTCTAATCAGCCCCAGCATTTT. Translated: CASSLYGSNQPQHF.

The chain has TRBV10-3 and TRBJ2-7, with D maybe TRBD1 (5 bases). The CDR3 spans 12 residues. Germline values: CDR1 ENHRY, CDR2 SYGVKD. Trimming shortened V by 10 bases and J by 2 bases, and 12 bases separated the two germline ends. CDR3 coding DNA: TGTGCCACAGCTGGGGCAGCCTACGAGCAGTACTTC. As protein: CATAGAAYEQYF.

The DNA of the CDR3 is TGTGCCAGCAGTGTGCTCGGTGACAGCAATCAGCCCCAGCATTTT. Its protein is CASSVLGDSNQPQHF. The V gene is TRBV6-1, the J gene TRBJ1-5; the D is unclear. The CDR3 has 15 residues. CDR1 is MNHNS and CDR2 is SASEGT in the germline V gene. Trimming removed 4 bases from V and 1 base from J, with 11 bases in between.

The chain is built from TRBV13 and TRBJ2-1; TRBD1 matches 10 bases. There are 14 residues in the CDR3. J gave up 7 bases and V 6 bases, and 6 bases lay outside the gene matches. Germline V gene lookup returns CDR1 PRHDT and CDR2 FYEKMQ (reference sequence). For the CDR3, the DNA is TGTGCCAGCAGACCGACAGGGGGCCGGAATGAGCAGTTCTTC. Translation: CASRPTGGRNEQFF.

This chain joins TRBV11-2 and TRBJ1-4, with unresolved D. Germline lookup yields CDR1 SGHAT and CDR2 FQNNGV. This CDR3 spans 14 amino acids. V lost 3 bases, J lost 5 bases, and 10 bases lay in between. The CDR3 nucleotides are TGTGCCAGCAGCTTCCGCAGCCCCAATGAAAAACTGTTTTTT. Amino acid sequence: CASSFRSPNEKLFF.

The CDR3: CASTEGRLGYTF. The CDR3 DNA sequence: TGTGCCAGCACCGAGGGGCGTTTGGGCTACACCTTC. The chain combines TRBV6-6 with TRBJ1-2; D might be TRBD1 (5 bases). Trimming stripped 7 bases from V and 8 bases from J, with 14 bases between. The V gene's germline CDR1 is MNHNY and CDR2 SVGAGI (reference sequence). The CDR3 totals 12 residues.